A selection of T cell receptor beta chains follows, all from one sample in a study of blood T cell repertoires in COVID-19. TCRdb keeps only in-frame clones here, not all; method: immunoSEQ multiplex PCR. The sample gives hundreds of thousands of clones, 70% to 90% of which show up once; approximately 2.5% is in the top ten. The sequencing sample was made of peripheral blood. These receptors originate from a woman in her sixties with COVID-19, enrolled during active disease. The CDR3 runs from the conserved cysteine through the conserved F or W. The order of the fields is clone size, J gene, V gene, D gene, CDR3 protein, CDR3 DNA. The D gene is left open where the match is weak. The size of a clone is reported for some rows only, either as once, few or many, or as a class for expanded clones.

abundance: NA
j_gene: TRBJ1-1
v_gene: TRBV19
d_gene: NA
CDR3aa: CASSPQSRLNTEAFF
CDR3nt: TGTGCCAGTAGTCCACAGAGCAGATTGAACACTGAAGCTTTCTTT

abundance: NA
j_gene: TRBJ1-2
v_gene: TRBV4-1
d_gene: NA
CDR3aa: CASSQDFIYGYTF
CDR3nt: TGCGCCAGCAGCCAAGATTTCATCTATGGCTACACCTTC

abundance: NA
j_gene: TRBJ2-7
v_gene: TRBV5-1
d_gene: TRBD1
CDR3aa: CASSTDRERFYEQYF
CDR3nt: TGCGCCAGCAGCACCGACAGGGAAAGGTTCTACGAGCAGTACTTC

abundance: NA
j_gene: TRBJ2-1
v_gene: TRBV18
d_gene: NA
CDR3aa: CASSPRQKGNEQFF
CDR3nt: TGTGCCAGCTCACCACGACAGAAAGGGAATGAGCAGTTCTTC

abundance: NA
j_gene: TRBJ2-4
v_gene: TRBV19
d_gene: TRBD1
CDR3aa: CASSPEGQGAKVAKNIQYF
CDR3nt: TGTGCCAGTAGTCCCGAGGGACAGGGGGCAAAAGTAGCCAAAAACATTCAGTACTTC

abundance: NA
j_gene: TRBJ1-1
v_gene: TRBV5-4
d_gene: NA
CDR3aa: CASRPDRMNTEAFF
CDR3nt: TGTGCCAGCAGGCCGGACAGAATGAACACTGAAGCTTTCTTT

abundance: NA
j_gene: TRBJ1-5
v_gene: TRBV28
d_gene: NA
CDR3aa: CASSSFDSSWQPQHF
CDR3nt: TGTGCCAGCAGTTCCTTCGACAGTTCATGGCAGCCCCAGCATTTT

abundance: NA
j_gene: TRBJ1-2
v_gene: TRBV5-1
d_gene: TRBD1
CDR3aa: CASSPGDRESGGYTF
CDR3nt: TGCGCCAGCAGCCCCGGGGACAGGGAGTCTGGGGGCTACACCTTC

abundance: NA
j_gene: TRBJ2-5
v_gene: TRBV5-1
d_gene: NA
CDR3aa: CASSLGVGQETQYF
CDR3nt: TGCGCCAGCAGTCTCGGGGTAGGGCAAGAGACCCAGTACTTC

abundance: NA
j_gene: TRBJ2-5
v_gene: TRBV6-5
d_gene: NA
CDR3aa: CASSYGGAGLQETQYF
CDR3nt: TGTGCCAGCAGTTACGGGGGGGCGGGCCTACAAGAGACCCAGTACTTC

abundance: NA
j_gene: TRBJ2-2
v_gene: TRBV7-9
d_gene: TRBD1
CDR3aa: CASRGQGHTGELFF
CDR3nt: TGTGCCAGCAGGGGACAGGGGCACACCGGGGAGCTGTTTTTT

abundance: NA
j_gene: TRBJ2-5
v_gene: TRBV28
d_gene: TRBD1
CDR3aa: CASRSGGLETQYF
CDR3nt: TGTGCCAGCAGGTCAGGGGGCTTAGAGACCCAGTACTTC

abundance: NA
j_gene: TRBJ2-3
v_gene: TRBV5-8
d_gene: TRBD2
CDR3aa: CASSLSGGGADTQYF
CDR3nt: TGTGCCAGCAGCTTGAGCGGGGGAGGAGCAGATACGCAGTATTTT

abundance: NA
j_gene: TRBJ2-7
v_gene: TRBV6-5
d_gene: TRBD1
CDR3aa: CASSTRTGGSEQYF
CDR3nt: TGTGCCAGCAGTACCAGGACAGGGGGCAGCGAGCAGTACTTC

abundance: NA
j_gene: TRBJ1-2
v_gene: TRBV19
d_gene: NA
CDR3aa: CASSTLAVYGYTF
CDR3nt: TGTGCCAGTAGTACCCTGGCAGTCTATGGCTACACCTTC

abundance: NA
j_gene: TRBJ1-2
v_gene: TRBV18
d_gene: TRBD1
CDR3aa: CASSLDRGSGNYGYTF
CDR3nt: TGTGCCAGCTCACTGGACAGGGGGTCGGGCAATTATGGCTACACCTTC

abundance: once
j_gene: TRBJ1-1
v_gene: TRBV4-2
d_gene: NA
CDR3aa: CASSQDWAGRRNTEAFF
CDR3nt: TGTGCCAGCAGCCAAGATTGGGCAGGGAGGCGGAACACTGAAGCTTTCTTT

abundance: NA
j_gene: TRBJ2-2
v_gene: TRBV7-9
d_gene: NA
CDR3aa: CASSAKGGNTGELFF
CDR3nt: TGTGCCAGCAGCGCAAAAGGCGGGAACACCGGGGAGCTGTTTTTT

abundance: NA
j_gene: TRBJ1-2
v_gene: TRBV18
d_gene: TRBD1
CDR3aa: CASSPLDRNYGYTF
CDR3nt: TGTGCCAGCTCACCATTGGACAGGAACTATGGCTACACCTTC

abundance: NA
j_gene: TRBJ1-1
v_gene: TRBV25-1
d_gene: NA
CDR3aa: CASLWRAFF
CDR3nt: TGTGCCAGCCTCTGGAGAGCTTTCTTT

abundance: NA
j_gene: TRBJ2-7
v_gene: TRBV4-1
d_gene: TRBD1
CDR3aa: CASSLGQGAYEQYF
CDR3nt: TGCGCCAGCAGCCTGGGACAGGGGGCCTACGAGCAGTACTTC

abundance: once
j_gene: TRBJ2-3
v_gene: TRBV24-1
d_gene: TRBD2
CDR3aa: CATSAPAGGTDTQYF
CDR3nt: TGTGCCACCAGTGCCCCAGCGGGGGGCACAGATACGCAGTATTTT

abundance: NA
j_gene: TRBJ1-1
v_gene: TRBV7-2
d_gene: TRBD1
CDR3aa: CASSNRDRGNTEAFF
CDR3nt: TGTGCCAGCAGCAATAGGGACAGGGGGAACACTGAAGCTTTCTTT

abundance: few
j_gene: TRBJ2-3
v_gene: TRBV4-1
d_gene: TRBD2
CDR3aa: CASSQEAGPDTQYF
CDR3nt: TGCGCCAGCAGCCAAGAAGCGGGGCCAGATACGCAGTATTTT

abundance: NA
j_gene: TRBJ2-1
v_gene: TRBV15
d_gene: TRBD1
CDR3aa: CATSRSQGVRIHEQFF
CDR3nt: TGTGCCACCAGCAGATCTCAGGGGGTCCGAATCCATGAGCAGTTCTTC

abundance: NA
j_gene: TRBJ2-5
v_gene: TRBV5-1
d_gene: TRBD2
CDR3aa: CASNRGRGAETQYF
CDR3nt: TGCGCCAGCAATCGCGGGAGGGGGGCAGAGACCCAGTACTTC

abundance: few
j_gene: TRBJ1-5
v_gene: TRBV28
d_gene: TRBD1
CDR3aa: CASSPRRGRGQPQHF
CDR3nt: TGTGCCAGCAGTCCCCGGAGGGGGCGCGGGCAGCCCCAGCATTTT

abundance: NA
j_gene: TRBJ1-4
v_gene: TRBV27
d_gene: TRBD1
CDR3aa: CASRAGTGSANEKLFF
CDR3nt: TGTGCCAGCAGGGCAGGGACAGGGTCAGCTAATGAAAAACTGTTTTTT

abundance: NA
j_gene: TRBJ1-6
v_gene: TRBV18
d_gene: NA
CDR3aa: CASSPPSSLGRHSPLHF
CDR3nt: TGTGCCAGCTCACCACCTTCCAGTCTCGGGAGGCATTCACCCCTCCACTTT

abundance: NA
j_gene: TRBJ1-2
v_gene: TRBV12-3/TRBV12-4
d_gene: TRBD1
CDR3aa: CASSRGQPNGYTF
CDR3nt: TGTGCCAGCAGCAGGGGACAGCCCAATGGCTACACCTTC

abundance: NA
j_gene: TRBJ2-2
v_gene: TRBV18
d_gene: TRBD1
CDR3aa: CASSLNTATGTNTGELFF
CDR3nt: TGTGCCAGCTCCTTAAACACGGCGACAGGGACCAACACCGGGGAGCTGTTTTTT

abundance: NA
j_gene: TRBJ1-1
v_gene: TRBV12-3/TRBV12-4
d_gene: NA
CDR3aa: CASSWSEELAFF
CDR3nt: TGTGCCAGCAGTTGGTCCGAGGAGTTAGCTTTCTTT

abundance: NA
j_gene: TRBJ2-3
v_gene: TRBV5-4
d_gene: NA
CDR3aa: CASSFRTGSTDTQYF
CDR3nt: TGTGCCAGCAGCTTCAGAACGGGGAGTACAGATACGCAGTATTTT

abundance: NA
j_gene: TRBJ2-3
v_gene: TRBV18
d_gene: TRBD1
CDR3aa: CASSPLDRVGLTDTQYF
CDR3nt: TGTGCCAGCTCACCTCTGGACAGGGTCGGTCTCACAGATACGCAGTATTTT

abundance: NA
j_gene: TRBJ1-5
v_gene: TRBV6-5
d_gene: NA
CDR3aa: CASSPQSPNQPQHF
CDR3nt: TGTGCCAGCAGTCCGCAAAGCCCCAATCAGCCCCAGCATTTT

abundance: NA
j_gene: TRBJ1-1
v_gene: TRBV2
d_gene: NA
CDR3aa: CAILIPPEAFF
CDR3nt: TGTGCCATCCTTATCCCTCCTGAAGCTTTCTTT

abundance: NA
j_gene: TRBJ1-1
v_gene: TRBV2
d_gene: NA
CDR3aa: CASSELAANTEAFF
CDR3nt: TGTGCCAGCAGTGAACTAGCCGCGAACACTGAAGCTTTCTTT

abundance: NA
j_gene: TRBJ1-2
v_gene: TRBV5-1
d_gene: NA
CDR3aa: CASSFGGVYGYTF
CDR3nt: TGCGCCAGCAGCTTTGGGGGGGTTTATGGCTACACCTTC

abundance: few
j_gene: TRBJ2-5
v_gene: TRBV5-6
d_gene: TRBD1
CDR3aa: CASRSDRGLETQYF
CDR3nt: TGTGCCAGCAGATCGGACAGGGGATTGGAGACCCAGTACTTC

abundance: NA
j_gene: TRBJ2-5
v_gene: TRBV5-1
d_gene: NA
CDR3aa: CASSLGGPAMETQYF
CDR3nt: TGCGCCAGCAGCTTGGGGGGCCCAGCAATGGAGACCCAGTACTTC

abundance: few
j_gene: TRBJ2-2
v_gene: TRBV10-3
d_gene: TRBD2
CDR3aa: CAISGVPAGGGPGELFF
CDR3nt: TGTGCCATCAGTGGTGTACCGGCGGGGGGAGGTCCCGGGGAGCTGTTTTTT

abundance: once
j_gene: TRBJ1-3
v_gene: TRBV5-1
d_gene: NA
CDR3aa: CASSEQGYSGNTIYF
CDR3nt: TGCGCCAGCAGCGAACAGGGCTACTCTGGAAACACCATATATTTT

abundance: NA
j_gene: TRBJ2-1
v_gene: TRBV24-1
d_gene: NA
CDR3aa: CATSDPQGRDNEQFF
CDR3nt: TGTGCCACCAGTGATCCCCAGGGGCGGGACAATGAGCAGTTCTTC

abundance: NA
j_gene: TRBJ2-3
v_gene: TRBV4-1
d_gene: TRBD2
CDR3aa: CASSQKAGAHLTDTQYF
CDR3nt: TGCGCCAGCAGCCAGAAAGCGGGGGCCCACCTCACAGATACGCAGTATTTT

abundance: NA
j_gene: TRBJ2-1
v_gene: TRBV24-1
d_gene: TRBD1
CDR3aa: CATSERQGPGRQFF
CDR3nt: TGTGCCACCAGTGAAAGACAGGGGCCGGGGAGGCAGTTCTTC

abundance: NA
j_gene: TRBJ2-6
v_gene: TRBV30
d_gene: NA
CDR3aa: CAWSVGTFSGANVLTF
CDR3nt: TGTGCCTGGAGTGTGGGCACCTTCTCTGGGGCCAACGTCCTGACTTTC

abundance: NA
j_gene: TRBJ1-4
v_gene: TRBV30
d_gene: TRBD1
CDR3aa: CAWSQKTGGSEKLFF
CDR3nt: TGTGCCTGGAGCCAAAAGACAGGGGGCAGTGAAAAACTGTTTTTT

abundance: NA
j_gene: TRBJ1-2
v_gene: TRBV24-1
d_gene: NA
CDR3aa: CATSDLWGGGGYTF
CDR3nt: TGTGCCACCAGTGATTTGTGGGGAGGTGGAGGCTACACCTTC

abundance: NA
j_gene: TRBJ1-2
v_gene: TRBV27
d_gene: TRBD1
CDR3aa: CASSGQGARGYTF
CDR3nt: TGTGCCAGCAGTGGACAGGGGGCCCGTGGCTACACCTTC

abundance: NA
j_gene: TRBJ1-4
v_gene: TRBV18
d_gene: NA
CDR3aa: CASSPSVSEREKLFF
CDR3nt: TGTGCCAGCTCACCTTCCGTCTCAGAGCGTGAAAAACTGTTTTTT

abundance: NA
j_gene: TRBJ1-2
v_gene: TRBV28
d_gene: TRBD1
CDR3aa: CASLLNGQGGIYGYTF
CDR3nt: TGTGCCAGCCTCTTAAACGGGCAGGGGGGTATATATGGCTACACCTTC

abundance: NA
j_gene: TRBJ1-2
v_gene: TRBV19
d_gene: TRBD1
CDR3aa: CASSIDRGNYGYTF
CDR3nt: TGTGCCAGTAGTATCGACAGGGGGAACTATGGCTACACCTTC

abundance: once
j_gene: TRBJ1-3
v_gene: TRBV19
d_gene: NA
CDR3aa: CASRSVPGNTIYF
CDR3nt: TGTGCCAGTAGGTCGGTCCCTGGAAACACCATATATTTT

abundance: NA
j_gene: TRBJ1-5
v_gene: TRBV7-6
d_gene: NA
CDR3aa: CASSLGRAGTAMGQPQHF
CDR3nt: TGTGCCAGCAGTCTCGGCCGTGCGGGAACGGCCATGGGTCAGCCCCAGCATTTT

abundance: NA
j_gene: TRBJ2-3
v_gene: TRBV5-5
d_gene: NA
CDR3aa: CASSLGLGGDTQYF
CDR3nt: TGTGCCAGCAGCCTCGGACTAGGGGGAGATACGCAGTATTTT

abundance: NA
j_gene: TRBJ2-2
v_gene: TRBV19
d_gene: NA
CDR3aa: CASNKRAGEFRAGELFF
CDR3nt: TGTGCCAGTAACAAAAGGGCAGGGGAGTTTCGCGCCGGGGAGCTGTTTTTT

abundance: NA
j_gene: TRBJ2-1
v_gene: TRBV9
d_gene: TRBD1
CDR3aa: CASSVGQGISYNEQFF
CDR3nt: TGTGCCAGCAGCGTAGGACAGGGGATTTCCTACAATGAGCAGTTCTTC

abundance: NA
j_gene: TRBJ2-1
v_gene: TRBV5-1
d_gene: TRBD2
CDR3aa: CASSPGTRDYNEQFF
CDR3nt: TGCGCCAGCAGCCCCGGGACTAGGGATTACAATGAGCAGTTCTTC